This TCR beta chain was retrieved from a study of beta chain features in type 1 diabetes. Study findings and constraints: Any role of HLA type in TCRB rearrangement remained unresolved here. Type 1 diabetes patients showed a moderate but significant shortening of TCRB CDR3s in all four CD4+ subsets. Insertion counts at VDJ junctions were lower in type 1 diabetes patients, who also showed more deletions there.

Worth noting for this clone: Its target is not known.

Deletions cut 5 bases from V and 1 base from J, with 14 bases between. The germline V gene has CDR1 MDHEN and CDR2 SYDVKM. The CDR3 totals 15 residues. cDNA synthesis used the whole RNA isolate, giving expressed TCRB sequences. Mean yield for stem cell-like memory T cell samples was about a million reads. Repertoires were generated with immunoSEQ multiplex PCR, while TCRdb's copy carries only in-frame clones and drops some. The table records some 48,000 clones, roughly 45% of them present only once. This TCR was recovered from a man aged 30 to 39 with type 1 diabetes. Sequenced sample: stem cell memory CD4+ T cells from blood. The V and J genes are TRBV28 and TRBJ1-1, with D possibly being TRBD1 (6 bases). CDR3 protein: CASSVLGQQNTEAFF. The CDR3 region has the DNA TGTGCCAGCAGTGTCCTTGGACAGCAGAACACTGAAGCTTTCTTT.